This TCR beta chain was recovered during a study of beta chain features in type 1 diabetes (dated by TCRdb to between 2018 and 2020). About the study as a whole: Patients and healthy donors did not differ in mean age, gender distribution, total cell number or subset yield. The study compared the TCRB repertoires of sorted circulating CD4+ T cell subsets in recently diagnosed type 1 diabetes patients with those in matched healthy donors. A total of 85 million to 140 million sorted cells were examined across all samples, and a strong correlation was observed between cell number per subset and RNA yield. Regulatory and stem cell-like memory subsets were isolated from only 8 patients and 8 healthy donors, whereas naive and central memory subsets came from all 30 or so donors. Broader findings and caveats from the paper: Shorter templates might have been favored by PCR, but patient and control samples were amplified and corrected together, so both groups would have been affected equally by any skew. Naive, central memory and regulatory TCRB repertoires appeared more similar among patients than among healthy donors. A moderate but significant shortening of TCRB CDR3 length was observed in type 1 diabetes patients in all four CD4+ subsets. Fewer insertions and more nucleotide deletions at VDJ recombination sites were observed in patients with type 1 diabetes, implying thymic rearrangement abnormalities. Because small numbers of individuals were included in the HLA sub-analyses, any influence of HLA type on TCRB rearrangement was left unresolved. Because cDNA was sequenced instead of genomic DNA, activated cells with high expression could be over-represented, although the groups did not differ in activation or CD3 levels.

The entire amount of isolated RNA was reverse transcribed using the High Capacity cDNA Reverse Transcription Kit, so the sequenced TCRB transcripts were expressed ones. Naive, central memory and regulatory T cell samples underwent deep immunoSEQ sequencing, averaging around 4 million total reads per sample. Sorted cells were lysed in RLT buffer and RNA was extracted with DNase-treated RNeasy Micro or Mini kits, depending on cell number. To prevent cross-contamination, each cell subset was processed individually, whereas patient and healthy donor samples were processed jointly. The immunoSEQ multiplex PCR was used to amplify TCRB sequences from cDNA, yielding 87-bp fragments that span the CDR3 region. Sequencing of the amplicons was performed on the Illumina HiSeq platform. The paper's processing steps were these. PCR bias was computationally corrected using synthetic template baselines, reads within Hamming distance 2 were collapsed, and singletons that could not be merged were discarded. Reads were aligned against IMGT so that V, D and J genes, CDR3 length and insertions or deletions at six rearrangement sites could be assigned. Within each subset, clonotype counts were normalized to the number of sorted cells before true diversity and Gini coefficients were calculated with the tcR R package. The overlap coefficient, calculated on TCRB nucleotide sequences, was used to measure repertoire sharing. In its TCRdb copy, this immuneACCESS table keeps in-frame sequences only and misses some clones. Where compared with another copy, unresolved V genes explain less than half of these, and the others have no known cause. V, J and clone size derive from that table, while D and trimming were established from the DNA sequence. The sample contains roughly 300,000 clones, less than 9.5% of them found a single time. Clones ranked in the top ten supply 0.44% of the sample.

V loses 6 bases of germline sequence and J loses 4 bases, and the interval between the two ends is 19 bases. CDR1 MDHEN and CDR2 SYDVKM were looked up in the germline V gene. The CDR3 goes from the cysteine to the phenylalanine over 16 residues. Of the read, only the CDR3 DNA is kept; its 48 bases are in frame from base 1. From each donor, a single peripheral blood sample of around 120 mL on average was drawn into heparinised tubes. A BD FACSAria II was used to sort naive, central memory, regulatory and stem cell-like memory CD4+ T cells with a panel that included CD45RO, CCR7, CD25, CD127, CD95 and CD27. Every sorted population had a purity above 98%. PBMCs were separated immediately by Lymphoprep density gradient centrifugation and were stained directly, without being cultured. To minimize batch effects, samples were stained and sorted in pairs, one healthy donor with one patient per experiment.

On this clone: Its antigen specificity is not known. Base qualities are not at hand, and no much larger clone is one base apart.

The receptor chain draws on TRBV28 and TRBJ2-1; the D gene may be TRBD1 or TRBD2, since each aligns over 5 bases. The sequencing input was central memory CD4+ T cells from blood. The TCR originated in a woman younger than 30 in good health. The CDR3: CASRGQSGTDYNEQFF. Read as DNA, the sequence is TGTGCCAGCAGAGGCCAATCCGGGACCGATTACAATGAGCAGTTCTTC.